This entry lists 2 T cell receptor beta chains sequenced from one sample in a study of T-cell reconstitution after alpha-beta-depleted transplantation in children. Unique molecular identifiers were used in preparing the TCRbeta library. TCRdb re-called the PCR reads through MiXCR, storing one row per CDR3 protein. The sample includes 250,000 to 400,000 distinct CDR3 sequences, around 25% of them seen just once. Here the sequenced sample was PBMCs, mostly from graft donor cells, taken 180 days after TCRalphabeta/CD19-depleted stem cell transplant. The receptors were sampled from a male patient between 5 and 17 years old who had a stem cell transplant for acute lymphoblastic leukemia, so the T cells may come from the graft donor.

There are many counts of this clonotype. This chain connects TRBV7-3 to TRBJ2-7; 7 bases match TRBD2. After removal of 5 bases from V and 3 bases from J, the junction contained 13 bases not matched to a gene. CDR3 length equals 16 residues. The germline V gene has CDR1 SGHTA and CDR2 FQGTGA. CDR3 bases: TGTGCCAGCAGCCCGCAAGGCGCGGGAGAGATCTACGAGCAGTACTTC. Translating it yields CASSPQGAGEIYEQYF.

This clonotype was counted between two and nine times. This chain joins TRBV4-2 and TRBJ2-1; the match to TRBD2 covers 14 bases. This CDR3 has 20 amino acids. After removal of 3 bases from V and 0 bases from J, the junction contained 10 bases not matched to a gene. Germline CDR1 LGHNA, CDR2 YNFKEQ. The CDR3: CASSHGGGLAGEPSYNEQFF. The CDR3 region has the DNA TGTGCCAGCAGCCATGGGGGGGGACTAGCGGGGGAACCCTCCTACAATGAGCAGTTCTTC.